This is a list of T cell receptor beta chains from one sample in a study of blood T cell repertoires in COVID-19. Repertoires were generated with immunoSEQ multiplex PCR, while TCRdb's copy carries only in-frame clones and drops some. Among about 240,000 clones listed, about nine tenths were seen once. Sequences were obtained from peripheral blood. The source of these receptors is a man aged 30 to 45 with COVID-19, enrolled during active disease. The CDR3 runs from the conserved cysteine through the conserved F or W. D genes are given only for firm matches. The size field is filled for only some rows; it gives once, few, many or a size class.

D	size	J	length	V	DNA	CDR3
NA	NA	TRBJ2-7	13	TRBV5-5	TGTGCCAGCAGTCGGGGAAGCTCCTACGAGCAGTACTTC	CASSRGSSYEQYF
NA	NA	TRBJ1-5	14	TRBV3-1/TRBV3-2	TGTGCCAGCAGCCAAGATACGGGGGATCAGCCCCAGCATTTT	CASSQDTGDQPQHF
NA	NA	TRBJ2-1	16	TRBV9	TGTGCCAGCAGCCTAGAACAGGTTAGCTCCTACAATGAGCAGTTCTTC	CASSLEQVSSYNEQFF
NA	NA	TRBJ2-7	12	TRBV6-1	TGTGCCAGCAGTGACACAGGTTACGAGCAGTACTTC	CASSDTGYEQYF
TRBD1	NA	TRBJ1-2	15	TRBV7-2	TGTGCCAGCAGCTTATTCCAGGGGGTAAACTATGGCTACACCTTC	CASSLFQGVNYGYTF
NA	NA	TRBJ1-1	15	TRBV5-1	TGCGCCAGCAGCCCCACCATCGGGGGGACCACTGAAGCTTTCTTT	CASSPTIGGTTEAFF
NA	NA	TRBJ2-3	17	TRBV7-9	TGTGCCAGCAGCTTAGATTCCTGGAGAATCCGCACAGATACGCAGTATTTT	CASSLDSWRIRTDTQYF
TRBD1	NA	TRBJ2-2	16	TRBV7-2	TGTGCCAGCAGCTTAGCTAACAGGGGACAGGGCGGGGAGCTGTTTTTT	CASSLANRGQGGELFF
TRBD2	NA	TRBJ2-1	16	TRBV3-1/TRBV3-2	TGTGCCAGCAGCCAAGCTAGGGGACTAGTCTCAAATGAGCAGTTCTTC	CASSQARGLVSNEQFF
TRBD1	NA	TRBJ2-7	13	TRBV12-5	TGTGCTAGTGCCCCCGGGGACAGAAGAGAGCAGTACTTC	CASAPGDRREQYF
TRBD1	NA	TRBJ1-3	13	TRBV11-2	TGTGCCAGCAGCCTCGGACAGGGGAACACCATATATTTT	CASSLGQGNTIYF
TRBD1	NA	TRBJ1-5	14	TRBV12-5	TGTGCTAGTGGTTCGACAGGGGAAGATCAGCCCCAGCATTTT	CASGSTGEDQPQHF
TRBD2	NA	TRBJ2-5	16	TRBV4-1	TGCGCCAGCAGCCAAGATGGCCGCGGGAGCCAAGAGACCCAGTACTTC	CASSQDGRGSQETQYF
TRBD2	once	TRBJ2-1	16	TRBV6-7	TGTGCCAGCAGCTATAATAGCGGGGGGGCCAAGAATGAGCAGTTCTTC	CASSYNSGGAKNEQFF
TRBD1	NA	TRBJ1-5	14	TRBV6-5	TGTGCCAGCAGTATGGGACAGGGGGGTCAGCCCCAGCATTTT	CASSMGQGGQPQHF
TRBD1	NA	TRBJ1-6	14	TRBV5-5	TGTGCCAGCAGCCCCACAGGGGAAGGTTCACCCCTCCACTTT	CASSPTGEGSPLHF
NA	NA	TRBJ1-5	14	TRBV4-1	TGCGCCAGCAGCCAAAATCCACAGGGACAGCCCCAGCATTTT	CASSQNPQGQPQHF
NA	NA	TRBJ1-2	14	TRBV30	TGTGCCTGGAGCTCTACAGGGATCAGCTATGGCTACACCTTC	CAWSSTGISYGYTF
NA	NA	TRBJ2-3	15	TRBV5-5	TGTGCCAGCAGCTTGGGAGTAGGGGACACAGATACGCAGTATTTT	CASSLGVGDTDTQYF
TRBD2	NA	TRBJ2-3	17	TRBV9	TGTGCCAGCAGCCCCCGGACTAGCGGGGTCCGCACAGATACGCAGTATTTT	CASSPRTSGVRTDTQYF
NA	NA	TRBJ1-2	15	TRBV6-5	TGTGCCAGCAGTGACTCACCGGGGTCCACGGCCGGCTACACCTTC	CASSDSPGSTAGYTF
TRBD2	NA	TRBJ2-5	13	TRBV7-6	TGTGCCAGCAGACCCCTAGCGGTTGAGACCCAGTACTTC	CASRPLAVETQYF
TRBD1	NA	TRBJ2-1	15	TRBV3-1/TRBV3-2	TGTGCCAGCAGCCCCGGGACAGGGGACTCGAATGAGCAGTTCTTC	CASSPGTGDSNEQFF
NA	NA	TRBJ2-4	16	TRBV9	TGTGCCAGCAGCGTAGGTGGGACAATAGCCAAAAACATTCAGTACTTC	CASSVGGTIAKNIQYF
TRBD1	NA	TRBJ1-2	16	TRBV6-5	TGTGCCAGCAGTTACTCGTCAGCCCTGACAGGGGACGGCTACACCTTC	CASSYSSALTGDGYTF
TRBD1	once	TRBJ2-2	16	TRBV10-2	TGCGCCAGCAGCGAGTGGGGACAGGGACGGACCGGGGAGCTGTTTTTT	CASSEWGQGRTGELFF
NA	NA	TRBJ1-1	14	TRBV4-2	TGTGCCAGCAGCCAATATCCCGAGGACACTGAAGCTTTCTTT	CASSQYPEDTEAFF
TRBD1	NA	TRBJ2-7	16	TRBV6-5	TGTGCCAGCAGTTATTCCTCAACAGGGGTTTCCTACGAGCAGTACTTC	CASSYSSTGVSYEQYF
TRBD1	NA	TRBJ1-2	15	TRBV9	TGTGCCAGCAGCCCCAGGGGGGACCCTAACTATGGCTACACCTTC	CASSPRGDPNYGYTF
NA	NA	TRBJ1-2	14	TRBV4-1	TGCGCCAGCAGCCACGGAGGCCGTCCCTATGGCTACACCTTC	CASSHGGRPYGYTF
NA	NA	TRBJ1-5	15	TRBV12-2	TGTGCAAGTCGCTTAGCGACAGATAGCAATCAGCCCCAGCATTTT	CASRLATDSNQPQHF
NA	NA	TRBJ1-4	12	TRBV5-6	TGTGCCAGCAGCTTACTTAATGAAAAACTGTTTTTT	CASSLLNEKLFF
NA	NA	TRBJ2-3	14	TRBV5-5	TGTGCCAGCAGCTTTGGGCCACGAAAAGATACGCAGTATTTT	CASSFGPRKDTQYF
TRBD2	NA	TRBJ2-1	20	TRBV9	TGTGCCAGCAGCGCGAGAGGGACTAGCGGGGCCCGTAGCTCCTACAATGAGCAGTTCTTC	CASSARGTSGARSSYNEQFF
NA	NA	TRBJ1-6	15	TRBV27	TGTGCCAGCAGTTTAACGAACAGCCTAAATTCACCCCTCCACTTT	CASSLTNSLNSPLHF
NA	NA	TRBJ2-1	16	TRBV5-4	TGTGCCAGCAGCAGCGGGACACCTCCGACTCACAATGAGCAGTTCTTC	CASSSGTPPTHNEQFF
NA	NA	TRBJ2-3	14	TRBV30	TGTGCCTGGAGCAAGGGGGGGGGTGGTGATACGCAGTATTTT	CAWSKGGGGDTQYF
NA	NA	TRBJ1-4	17	TRBV21-1	TGTGCCAGCAGCAACCTTAGACAGGGGCTAACTAATGAAAAACTGTTTTTT	CASSNLRQGLTNEKLFF
NA	NA	TRBJ2-5	14	TRBV6-5	TGTGCCAGCAGTCCGGACCGGGGGGCAGAGACCCAGTACTTC	CASSPDRGAETQYF
TRBD1	NA	TRBJ1-1	15	TRBV6-5	TGTGCCAGCGGAAGGATGAACAGGGGTGGCACTGAAGCTTTCTTT	CASGRMNRGGTEAFF
NA	NA	TRBJ2-7	14	TRBV9	TGTGCCAGCAGCCCTATAGGACAGTCCTACGAGCAGTACTTC	CASSPIGQSYEQYF
NA	NA	TRBJ2-2	15	TRBV6-5	TGTGCCAGCAGTTACTCTGTCGGTAACACCGGGGAGCTGTTTTTT	CASSYSVGNTGELFF
TRBD1	NA	TRBJ1-4	14	TRBV5-1	TGCGCCAGCAGCTTGGGGACAGGGAATGAAAAACTGTTTTTT	CASSLGTGNEKLFF
TRBD2	NA	TRBJ2-7	15	TRBV6-2/TRBV6-3	TGTGCCAGCAGTTACTCGGCTAGCGGGTCCTACGAGCAGTACTTC	CASSYSASGSYEQYF
TRBD1	few	TRBJ1-6	17	TRBV18	TGTGCCAGCTCACCACCGACTGCAGGGGGTCATTATTCACCCCTCCACTTT	CASSPPTAGGHYSPLHF